This TCR beta chain appears in the sequencing data of a study of identical twins. Regarding the study as a whole: Within cord blood, abundant beta clonotypes carried fewer insertions, but memory repertoires showed no such trend. There was an excess of low generation probability in the out-of-frame alpha sequences that twins shared.

From the 5' RACE reads, TCRdb called clonotypes with MiXCR, one entry per CDR3 protein. The profile shows under 900,000 distinct CDR3 sequences, 15% to 20% of them singletons. Germline V gene sequence: CDR1 ENHRY, CDR2 SYGVKD. Germline trimming cut 4 bases from V and 8 bases from J; bases unmatched to any gene: 6. The CDR3 length is 14 residues. Concerning this clonotype: The antigen is unknown.

This sample was also put to use in a study of T cells expressing NK-cell markers. That work states: In a group of 5 to 7 donors, dominant NKG2C+ clonotypes represented about 1.0-8% of CD8+ T cells.

Input material: PBMCs. The chain uses TRBV10-3 and TRBJ2-1, with 9 bases identical to TRBD1. The sequence was obtained from a woman aged 18 to 35 in good health. The CDR3 DNA reads TGTGCCATCAGTGCACGGGACAGGGTTCATGAGCAGTTCTTC. This codes for CAISARDRVHEQFF.